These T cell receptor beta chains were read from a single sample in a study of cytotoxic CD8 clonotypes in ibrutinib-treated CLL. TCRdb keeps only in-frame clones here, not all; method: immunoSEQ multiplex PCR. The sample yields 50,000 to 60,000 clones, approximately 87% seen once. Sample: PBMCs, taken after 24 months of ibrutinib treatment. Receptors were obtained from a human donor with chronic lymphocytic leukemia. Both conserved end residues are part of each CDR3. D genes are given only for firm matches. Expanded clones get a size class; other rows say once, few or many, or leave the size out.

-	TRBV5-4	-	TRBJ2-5	CASSSWTEETQYF	TGTGCCAGCAGCTCTTGGACAGAAGAGACCCAGTACTTC
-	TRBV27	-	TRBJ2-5	CASSFGITKTQYF	TGTGCCAGCAGTTTTGGGATTACAAAGACCCAGTACTTC
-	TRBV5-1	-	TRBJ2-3	CASSLAAVTDTQYF	TGCGCCAGCAGCTTGGCCGCGGTCACAGATACGCAGTATTTT
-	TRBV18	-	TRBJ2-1	CASSLKISGDNEQFF	TGTGCCAGCTCACTTAAAATTAGCGGAGACAATGAGCAGTTCTTC
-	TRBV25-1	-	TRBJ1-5	CASSVGGVSNQPQHF	TGTGCCAGCAGTGTAGGTGGGGTAAGCAATCAGCCCCAGCATTTT
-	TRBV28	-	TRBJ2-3	CASSTLTDTQYF	TGTGCCAGCAGTACCCTCACAGATACGCAGTATTTT
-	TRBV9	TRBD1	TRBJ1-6	CASSATGEGYSPLHF	TGTGCCAGCAGCGCGACAGGGGAAGGTTATTCACCCCTCCACTTT
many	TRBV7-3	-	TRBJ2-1	CASSPNGLEWNNEQFF	TGTGCCAGCAGCCCGAACGGGCTAGAATGGAACAATGAGCAGTTCTTC
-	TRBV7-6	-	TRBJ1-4	CASSLGSGSTNEKLFF	TGTGCCAGCAGCTTAGGGTCAGGGTCAACTAATGAAAAACTGTTTTTT
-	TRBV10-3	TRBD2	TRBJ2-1	CATWTSGSENEQFF	TGTGCCACCTGGACTAGCGGGAGTGAAAATGAGCAGTTCTTC
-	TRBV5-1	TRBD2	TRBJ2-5	CASSLAGRRLAGQETQYF	TGCGCCAGCAGCTTGGCCGGGCGACGACTAGCGGGACAGGAGACCCAGTACTTC
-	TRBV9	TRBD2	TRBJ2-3	CASSVEGGRTDTQYF	TGTGCCAGCAGCGTAGAGGGAGGGCGCACAGATACGCAGTATTTT
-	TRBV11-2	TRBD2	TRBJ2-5	CASSPRGSGRKETQYF	TGTGCCAGCAGCCCCCGGGGTAGCGGGAGGAAAGAGACCCAGTACTTC
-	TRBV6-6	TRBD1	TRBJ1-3	CASSSGGSGNTIYF	TGTGCCAGCAGTTCAGGGGGCTCTGGAAACACCATATATTTT
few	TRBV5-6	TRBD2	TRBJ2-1	CASSLNLAVNNEQFF	TGTGCCAGCAGCTTGAATCTAGCGGTAAACAATGAGCAGTTCTTC